Following are 3 T cell receptor beta chains from one sample sequenced in a study of blood T cell repertoires in COVID-19. Repertoires were generated with immunoSEQ multiplex PCR, while TCRdb's copy carries only in-frame clones and drops some. The profile shows 45,000 to 60,000 clones, around 87% of them singletons. The sample was peripheral blood. All receptors derive from a human donor with active COVID-19. The donor label of this sample is uncertain.

This clone appeared a single time. The chain has TRBV27 and TRBJ2-1, with TRBD2 as a possible D gene (6 bases). Germline assignment: CDR1 MNHEY and CDR2 SMNVEV (reference sequence). CDR3 length: 12 amino acids. The V and J ends lost 3 bases and 10 bases respectively, with 10 bases between them. CDR3 region: CASSFWSGEQFF. The CDR3 DNA follows: TGTGCCAGCAGTTTTTGGAGCGGGGAGCAGTTCTTC.

V and J are TRBV12-3 or TRBV12-4 and TRBJ1-2; TRBD1 matches at 9 bases. This CDR3 has 12 residues. V dropped 4 bases and J dropped 8; count of bases not matched to a gene: 2. For the CDR3, the DNA is TGTGCCAGCAGTTGGACAGGGGTCGGCTACACCTTC. As protein: CASSWTGVGYTF.

The V call is TRBV13, the J call TRBJ2-2, with TRBD1 matching 7 bases. With V trimmed by 3 bases and J by 1 base, 2 bases remained unmatched. Germline-derived CDR1 and CDR2 are PRHDT and FYEKMQ (reference sequence). CDR3 length: 15 residues. CDR3 sequence (DNA): TGTGCCAGCAGCTTGGGACAGTTGAACACCGGGGAGCTGTTTTTT. This sequence encodes CASSLGQLNTGELFF.